The T cell receptor (beta chain) described here comes from a study of shared clonotypes between healthy human individuals. The CDR3 spans 14 residues. Germline CDR1 is SEHNR and CDR2 is FQNEAQ (reference sequence). V lost 8 bases to trimming and J lost 3 bases; unmatched junction nucleotides: 9. Using immunoSEQ multiplex PCR, the repertoire was profiled, and TCRdb retains in-frame clones only, with some absent. The sample lists fewer than 850,000 clones; less than 95% were seen once. V gene TRBV7-9 combines with J gene TRBJ2-7, with 8 bases matching TRBD1. This clonotype was sampled from a man aged 18 to 35 in good health. Some clones in this sample may be carry-over from other donors' samples. The sequencing input was memory CD8+ T cells from PBMCs. The sample's subset: CD45RO+ cells pooled with CCR7-negative TemRA cells. Here the CDR3 reads CASVTGARSYEQYF. In DNA, the CDR3 is TGTGCCAGCGTGACAGGGGCTAGGAGCTACGAGCAGTACTTC.